This T cell receptor (beta chain) originates from a study of blood T cell repertoires in COVID-19. Study overall: Nucleic acid was either cDNA or gDNA, and it came from T cells, B-cell-depleted T cells, or PBMCs.

The ends lost 5 bases at V and 6 bases at J; junction bases unmatched: 12. Germline V gene lookup returns CDR1 SGHTA and CDR2 FQGNSA. This CDR3 has 15 amino acids. The method was immunoSEQ multiplex PCR; TCRdb's version includes in-frame clones alone and lacks a portion of them. The sample records approximately 40,000 clones, around 83% being singletons. This TCR derives from a man in his sixties with active or convalescent COVID-19. V and J are TRBV7-2 and TRBJ1-1, with 7 bases aligning to TRBD1. The sequencing sample was made of peripheral blood. The CDR3 nucleotides are TGTGCCAGCAGCCTTAACGGAGGGGGCGAAGCTGAAGCTTTCTTT. The encoded protein is CASSLNGGGEAEAFF.